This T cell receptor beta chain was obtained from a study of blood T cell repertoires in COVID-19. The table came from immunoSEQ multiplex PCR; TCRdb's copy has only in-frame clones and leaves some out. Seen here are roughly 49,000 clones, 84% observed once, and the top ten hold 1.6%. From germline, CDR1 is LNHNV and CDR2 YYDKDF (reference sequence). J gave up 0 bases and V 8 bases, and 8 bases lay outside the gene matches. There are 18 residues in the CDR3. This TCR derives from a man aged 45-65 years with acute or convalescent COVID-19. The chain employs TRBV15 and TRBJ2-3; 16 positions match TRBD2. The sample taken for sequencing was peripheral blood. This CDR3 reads CATGTSGREGASTDTQYF. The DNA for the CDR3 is TGTGCCACCGGGACTAGCGGGAGGGAGGGGGCTAGCACAGATACGCAGTATTTT. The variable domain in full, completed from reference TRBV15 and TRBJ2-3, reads DAMVIQNPRYQVTQFGKPVTLSCSQTLNHNVMYWYQQKSSQAPKLLFHYYDKDFNNEADTPDNFQSRRPNTSFCFLDIRSPGLGDTAMYLCATGTSGREGASTDTQYFGPGTRLTVL.